The source of this TCR beta chain is a study of OX40 agonist ivuxolimab in advanced cancers. Generated by immunoSEQ multiplex PCR, the TCRdb table keeps only in-frame clones and is missing some. The profile shows 50,000 or so clones, more than 85% of them singletons. The CDR3 extends over 15 amino acids. Germline CDR1 and CDR2: SGHNT and YENEEA. The V end was cut by 4 bases, the J end by 0 bases, with 12 bases between. General study points: Several nonresponders also turned out to have low normalized T-cell clonal expansion.

This clone was seen only once. The antigen is unknown. This sequence was found in an adult with an advanced solid tumor such as melanoma, head and neck, liver or kidney cancer. This specimen was CD4+ or CD8+ T cells sorted from blood, taken in a trial of the OX40 agonist ivuxolimab. The chain uses TRBV11-3 and TRBJ2-5, with D maybe TRBD1 (5 bases). CDR3 protein: CASSSGPGYQETQYF. The CDR3 coding sequence is TGTGCCAGCAGCTCCGGGCCAGGGTACCAAGAGACCCAGTACTTC.